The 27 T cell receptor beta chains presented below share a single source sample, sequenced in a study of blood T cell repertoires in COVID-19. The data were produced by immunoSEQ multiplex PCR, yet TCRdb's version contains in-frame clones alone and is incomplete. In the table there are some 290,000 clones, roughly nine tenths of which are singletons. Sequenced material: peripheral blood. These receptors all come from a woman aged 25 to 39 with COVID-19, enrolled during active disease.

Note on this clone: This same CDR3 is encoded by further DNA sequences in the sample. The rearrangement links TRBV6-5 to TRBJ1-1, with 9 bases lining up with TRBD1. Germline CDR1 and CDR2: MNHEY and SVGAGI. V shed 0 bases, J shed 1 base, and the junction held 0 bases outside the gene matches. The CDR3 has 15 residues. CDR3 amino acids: CASSYSGQGNTEAFF. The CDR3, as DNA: TGTGCCAGCAGTTACTCGGGACAGGGGAACACTGAAGCTTTCTTT.

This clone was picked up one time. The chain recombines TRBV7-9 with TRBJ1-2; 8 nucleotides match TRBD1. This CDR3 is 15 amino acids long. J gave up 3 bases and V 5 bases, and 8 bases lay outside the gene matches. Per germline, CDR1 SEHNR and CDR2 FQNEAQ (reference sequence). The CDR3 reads CASSPIRGRDYGYTF. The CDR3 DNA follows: TGTGCCAGCAGCCCTATCAGGGGGCGCGACTATGGCTACACCTTC.

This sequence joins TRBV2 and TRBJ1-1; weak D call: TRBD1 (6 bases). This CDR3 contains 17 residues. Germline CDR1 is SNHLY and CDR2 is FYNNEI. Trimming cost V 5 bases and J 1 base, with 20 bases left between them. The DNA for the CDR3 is TGTGCCAGCAGTTTGGGGGGGGACATTGGTGGGAACACTGAAGCTTTCTTT. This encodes CASSLGGDIGGNTEAFF.

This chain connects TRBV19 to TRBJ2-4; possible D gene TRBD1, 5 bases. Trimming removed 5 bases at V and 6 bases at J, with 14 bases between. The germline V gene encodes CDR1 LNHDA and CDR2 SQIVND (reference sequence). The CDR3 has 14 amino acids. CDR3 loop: CASSALGQGNIQYF. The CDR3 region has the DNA TGTGCCAGTAGTGCCCTTGGGCAGGGAAACATTCAGTACTTC. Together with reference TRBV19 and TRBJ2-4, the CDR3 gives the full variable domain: DGGITQSPKYLFRKEGQNVTLSCEQNLNHDAMYWYRQDPGQGLRLIYYSQIVNDFQKGDIAEGYSVSREKKESFPLTVTSAQKNPTAFYLCASSALGQGNIQYFGAGTRLSVL.

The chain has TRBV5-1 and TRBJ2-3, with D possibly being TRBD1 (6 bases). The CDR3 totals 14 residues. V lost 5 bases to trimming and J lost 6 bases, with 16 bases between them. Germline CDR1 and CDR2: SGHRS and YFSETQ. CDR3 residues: CASSRVTQGDTQYF. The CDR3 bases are TGCGCCAGCAGTCGGGTGACTCAGGGGGATACGCAGTATTTT.

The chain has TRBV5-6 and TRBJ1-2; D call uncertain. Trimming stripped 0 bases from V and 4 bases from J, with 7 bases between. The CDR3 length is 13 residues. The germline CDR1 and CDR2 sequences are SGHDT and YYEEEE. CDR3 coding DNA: TGTGCCAGCAGCTTGGCTCTCTTCTATGGCTACACCTTC. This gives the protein CASSLALFYGYTF.

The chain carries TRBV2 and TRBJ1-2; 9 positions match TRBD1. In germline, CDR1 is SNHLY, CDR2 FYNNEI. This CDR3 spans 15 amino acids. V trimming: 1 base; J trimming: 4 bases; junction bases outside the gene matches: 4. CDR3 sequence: CASSEEGQGIYGYTF. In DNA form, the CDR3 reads TGTGCCAGCAGTGAAGAAGGACAGGGGATCTATGGCTACACCTTC.

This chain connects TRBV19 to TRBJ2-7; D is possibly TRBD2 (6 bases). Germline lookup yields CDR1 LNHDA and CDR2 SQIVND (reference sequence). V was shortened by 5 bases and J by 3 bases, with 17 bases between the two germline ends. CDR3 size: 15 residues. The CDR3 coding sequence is TGTGCCAGTAGTTCAGGACTATTGGGCTACTACGAGCAGTACTTC. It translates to CASSSGLLGYYEQYF. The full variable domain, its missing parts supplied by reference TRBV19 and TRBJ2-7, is DGGITQSPKYLFRKEGQNVTLSCEQNLNHDAMYWYRQDPGQGLRLIYYSQIVNDFQKGDIAEGYSVSREKKESFPLTVTSAQKNPTAFYLCASSSGLLGYYEQYFGPGTRLTVT.

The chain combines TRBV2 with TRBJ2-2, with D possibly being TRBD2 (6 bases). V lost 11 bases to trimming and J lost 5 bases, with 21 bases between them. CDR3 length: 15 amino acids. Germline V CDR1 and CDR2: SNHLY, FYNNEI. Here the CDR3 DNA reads TGTGCCTGCCTGGAAGATCTAGCGACAACCGGGGAGCTGTTTTTT. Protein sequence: CACLEDLATTGELFF. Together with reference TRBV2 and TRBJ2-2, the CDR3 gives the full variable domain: EPEVTQTPSHQVTQMGQEVILRCVPISNHLYFYWYRQILGQKVEFLVSFYNNEISEKSEIFDDQFSVERPDGSNFTLKIRSTKLEDSAMYFCACLEDLATTGELFFGEGSRLTVL.

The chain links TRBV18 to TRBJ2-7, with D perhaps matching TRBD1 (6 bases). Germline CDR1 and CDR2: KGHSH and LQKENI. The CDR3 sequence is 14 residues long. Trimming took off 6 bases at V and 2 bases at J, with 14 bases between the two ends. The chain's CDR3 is CASSPPGQPYEQYF. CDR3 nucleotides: TGTGCCAGCTCCCCCCCGGGACAACCCTACGAGCAGTACTTC.

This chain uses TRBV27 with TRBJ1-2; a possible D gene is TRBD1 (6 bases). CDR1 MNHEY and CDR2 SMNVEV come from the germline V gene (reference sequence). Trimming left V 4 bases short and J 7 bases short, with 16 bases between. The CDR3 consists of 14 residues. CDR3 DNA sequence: TGTGCCAGCAGTTCCAATACAGGGTCGGGTGGCTACACCTTC. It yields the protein CASSSNTGSGGYTF.

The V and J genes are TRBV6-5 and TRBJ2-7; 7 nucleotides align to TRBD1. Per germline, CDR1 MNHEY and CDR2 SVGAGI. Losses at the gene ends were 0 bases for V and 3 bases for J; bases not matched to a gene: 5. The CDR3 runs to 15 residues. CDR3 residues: CASSYSTDRDYEQYF. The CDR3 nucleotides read TGTGCCAGCAGTTACTCGACTGACAGGGACTACGAGCAGTACTTC.

The CDR3 here is CASSLGTGRELFF. The DNA for the CDR3 is TGTGCCAGCAGCCTCGGGACAGGGCGTGAACTGTTTTTT. V is TRBV9 and J is TRBJ1-4; the match to TRBD1 covers 9 bases. This CDR3 spans 13 amino acids. The trim removed 4 bases at V and 12 bases at J, leaving 7 bases unmatched. The germline V gene has CDR1 SGDLS and CDR2 YYNGEE.

The CDR3 loop reads CASSKGDRVFGIGELFF. CDR3 DNA sequence: TGTGCCAGTAGTAAGGGCGACAGGGTTTTTGGGATCGGGGAGCTGTTTTTT. V usage is TRBV19 and J usage is TRBJ2-2, with 7 bases aligning to TRBD1. The trim removed 4 bases at V and 7 bases at J, leaving 15 bases unmatched. Germline CDR1 LNHDA, CDR2 SQIVND (reference sequence). The CDR3 is 17 amino acids.

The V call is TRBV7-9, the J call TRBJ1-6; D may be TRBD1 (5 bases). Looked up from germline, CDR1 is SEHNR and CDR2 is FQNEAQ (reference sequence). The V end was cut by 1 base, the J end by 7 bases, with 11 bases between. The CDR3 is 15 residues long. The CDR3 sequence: CASSLGRGRNSPLHF. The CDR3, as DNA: TGTGCCAGCAGCTTAGGGAGGGGTCGGAATTCACCCCTCCACTTT.

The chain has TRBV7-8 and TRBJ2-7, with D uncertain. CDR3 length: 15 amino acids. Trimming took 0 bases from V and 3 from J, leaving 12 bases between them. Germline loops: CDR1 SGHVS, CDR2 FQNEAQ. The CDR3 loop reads CASSLAQVLIYEQYF. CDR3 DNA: TGTGCCAGCAGCTTAGCGCAGGTCCTGATCTACGAGCAGTACTTC. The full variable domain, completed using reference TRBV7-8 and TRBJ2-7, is GAGVSQSPRYKVAKRGQDVALRCDPISGHVSLFWYQQALGQGPEFLTYFQNEAQLDKSGLPSDRFFAERPEGSVSTLKIQRTQQEDSAVYLCASSLAQVLIYEQYFGPGTRLTVT.

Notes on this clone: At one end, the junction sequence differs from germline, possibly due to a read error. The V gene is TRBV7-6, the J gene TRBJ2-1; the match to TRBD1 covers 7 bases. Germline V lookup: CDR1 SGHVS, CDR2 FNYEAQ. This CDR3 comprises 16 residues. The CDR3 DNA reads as TGTGCCAGCAGTTCCCCCCTCAGACAGGTTTTTAGGGGGCAAATCTTC. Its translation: CASSSPLRQVFRGQIF.

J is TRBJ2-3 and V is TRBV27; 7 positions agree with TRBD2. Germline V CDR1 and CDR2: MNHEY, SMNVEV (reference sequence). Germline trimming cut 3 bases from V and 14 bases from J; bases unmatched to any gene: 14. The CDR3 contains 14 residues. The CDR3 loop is CASSFMAGDEPRYF. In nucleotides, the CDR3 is TGTGCCAGCAGTTTTATGGCGGGGGACGAACCACGGTATTTT.

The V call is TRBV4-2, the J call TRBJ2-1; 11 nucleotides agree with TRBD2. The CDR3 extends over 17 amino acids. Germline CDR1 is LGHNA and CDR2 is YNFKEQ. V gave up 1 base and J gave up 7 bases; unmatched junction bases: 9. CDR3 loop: CASSQGDSGGALNEQFF. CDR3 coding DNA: TGTGCCAGCAGCCAAGGCGATAGCGGGGGGGCTCTAAATGAGCAGTTCTTC.

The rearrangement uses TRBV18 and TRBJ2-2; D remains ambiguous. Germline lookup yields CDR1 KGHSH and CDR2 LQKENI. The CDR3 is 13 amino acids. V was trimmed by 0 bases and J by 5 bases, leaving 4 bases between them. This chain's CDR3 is CASSPPRTGELFF. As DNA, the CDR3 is TGTGCCAGCTCACCACCGAGAACCGGGGAGCTGTTTTTT.

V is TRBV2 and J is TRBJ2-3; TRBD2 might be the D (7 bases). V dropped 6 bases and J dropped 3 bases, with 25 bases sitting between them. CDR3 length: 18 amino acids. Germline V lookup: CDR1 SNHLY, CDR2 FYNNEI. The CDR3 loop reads CASSPRRGGARGTDTQYF. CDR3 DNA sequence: TGTGCCAGCAGCCCCCGGAGAGGGGGGGCCCGGGGAACAGATACGCAGTATTTT.

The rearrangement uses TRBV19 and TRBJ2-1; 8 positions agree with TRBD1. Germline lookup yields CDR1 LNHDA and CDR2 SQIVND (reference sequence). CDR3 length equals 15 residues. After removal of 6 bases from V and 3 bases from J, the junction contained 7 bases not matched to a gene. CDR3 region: CASRPPGGNYNEQFF. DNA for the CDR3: TGTGCCAGTAGGCCTCCAGGGGGCAACTACAATGAGCAGTTCTTC.

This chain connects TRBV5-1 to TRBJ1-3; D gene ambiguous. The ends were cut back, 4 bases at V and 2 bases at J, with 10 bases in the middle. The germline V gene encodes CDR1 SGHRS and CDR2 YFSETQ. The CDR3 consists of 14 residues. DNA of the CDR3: TGCGCCAGCAGCGCGGGATCGCCTGGAAACACCATATATTTT. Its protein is CASSAGSPGNTIYF.

The CDR3 region has the DNA TGTGCCAGCACTCTCCTTCCTCTTGCGACAGATAATAATGAAAAACTGTTTTTT. Its translation: CASTLLPLATDNNEKLFF. The gene calls are TRBV25-1 and TRBJ1-4, with a possible D match to TRBD1 (5 bases). Looked up from germline, CDR1 is MGHDK and CDR2 is SYGVNS. The V and J ends lost 7 bases and 4 bases respectively, with 25 bases between them. There are 18 residues in the CDR3.

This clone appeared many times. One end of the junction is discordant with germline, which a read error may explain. In nucleotides, the CDR3 is TGTGCCAGCAGCCTAGCCATCACCGGGACAGGGAATGAAAAACTGTTTTTT. Its protein product is CASSLAITGTGNEKLFF. The chain has TRBV7-8 and TRBJ1-4, with 9 bases lining up with TRBD1. The germline V gene has CDR1 SGHVS and CDR2 FQNEAQ. The CDR3 is 17 amino acids.

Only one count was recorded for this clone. The CDR3 region has the DNA TGCGCCAGCAGCGGCAGGGTCGGGGGCTACACCTTC. As protein: CASSGRVGGYTF. The chain is built from TRBV10-1 and TRBJ1-2; tentatively, D is TRBD1 (5 bases). The CDR3 has 12 residues. Germline loops: CDR1 WNHNN, CDR2 SYGVQD (reference sequence). V was pared by 6 bases and J by 8 bases, with 13 bases between.

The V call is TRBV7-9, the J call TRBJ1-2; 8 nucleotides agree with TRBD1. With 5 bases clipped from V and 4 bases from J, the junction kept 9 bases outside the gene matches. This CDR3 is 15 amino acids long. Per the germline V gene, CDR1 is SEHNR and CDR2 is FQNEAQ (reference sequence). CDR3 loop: CASSPQDRASYGYTF. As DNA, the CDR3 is TGTGCCAGCAGCCCCCAGGACAGGGCATCCTATGGCTACACCTTC.